This record looks at one T cell receptor beta chain sequence and its context. Its antigen is still unknown. No base quality information exists; no much larger clone differs at one position. These data originate in a study of blood T cells in healthy people across ages (dated by TCRdb to the mid-2010s). About the study as a whole: In model experiments, roughly one uniquely barcoded TCR beta cDNA molecule per two T cells was captured by template switching. Using deep sequencing normalized with unique cDNA molecular identifiers, the study measured how TCR beta repertoire diversity changes with age. Donors were grouped into four age groups: young (average approximately 15 years), middle-aged (less than 40), aged (around 60) and long-lived (approximately 75). To avoid experimental bias, donors of different ages were distributed randomly across sequencing lanes. The study analyzed two additional independent replicas of 1 million unique cDNA reads from the same blood draw for two donors, one aged 18 to 29 and one aged 80 or older. General study outcomes and caveats: There was a strong correlation between observed TCR beta diversity and the percentage of naive T cells measured by flow cytometry. The CMV infection status of donors was not known, potentially confounding age-related changes in expanded clonotypes. Since profiling was done on bulk unsorted PBMCs, naive and antigen-experienced compartments could not be conclusively compared. Compared with the aged group, the long-lived group had more naive CD4+ T cells, fewer expanded clones and increased TCR diversity, suggesting age selection. Total diversity estimates from one million sequenced T cells were considered lower bounds and underestimates. Observed TCR beta diversity per million T cells fell roughly linearly with age, and a significant reduction was already apparent by age approximately 41.

Systemically healthy Caucasian individuals from Russia, 35 to 50 in total and aged roughly 6 to 100 years, were included as donors. About 10 milliliters of peripheral blood were collected from each donor into EDTA-treated Vacutainer tubes. Ficoll-Paque density-gradient centrifugation was used to isolate PBMCs, with at least 6.5 million obtained per sample. Trizol reagent was used to extract total RNA from PBMCs, with at least 5.5 micrograms per sample. Naive CD45RAhigh/CD27high T cell percentages were measured by flow cytometry on a PBMC aliquot from every donor. Library prep was done by 5' RACE. Reads for this sample came from an Illumina HiSeq 2500. A second PCR of about 6 to 12 cycles was run with a J-beta primer mix and a sample-barcoded 5' primer. A template-switch 5' adaptor carrying 12 random nucleotides introduced a unique molecular identifier onto each TCR beta cDNA molecule. At least 3 million CDR3-containing paired-end reads were obtained from each sample. The Mint cDNA synthesis kit, primed by a TRBC-specific oligonucleotide, was used to synthesize first-strand cDNA from all RNA. Following uracil-DNA glycosylase treatment, a first 18-cycle PCR with universal primers M1SS and BC2_uni_R was performed on all cDNA. Per the source publication's procedure: Normalization of each sample was performed by random selection of 1 million high-quality reads, each carrying a distinct molecular identifier. Instead of being binned into consensus sequences, reads that shared molecular identifiers were thrown out. CDR3 identification, clonotype clustering and error correction used MiTCR with a Q25 quality threshold and the strictest error-elimination algorithm. Lower-bound total TCR beta diversity was estimated with a nonparametric unseen species model using Euler transformation. Clones were called with MiXCR by TCRdb after fastp trimmed the public reads at Q25, and only in-frame beta chains were retained. Each entry merges the rows of one CDR3 protein and shows their most common DNA and genes. In this record, the V and J calls reflect TCRdb's handling and not the investigators' own analysis. The sample table lists approximately 810,000 distinct CDR3 sequences, around 36% of them with a count of one. Jointly, the top ten make up 10% to 15% of the sample.

Its CDR3 holds 14 amino acids, cysteine through phenylalanine. CDR3 DNA only is kept here, 42 bases in frame from base 1. Looking up the germline V gene yields CDR1 SGHTA and CDR2 FQGNSA. Between the V and J ends, shortened by 1 base and 3 bases respectively, the junction contains 9 bases. The sequence links TRBV7-2 to TRBJ1-2, with the D gene not clear enough to name. This receptor was identified in a man aged 18 to 30 in good health. Sequencing was carried out using blood. The CDR3 region reads CASSLGTSYYGYTF. The DNA reads as follows: TGTGCCAGCAGCTTAGGTACATCTTACTATGGCTACACCTTC.